Following are 21 T cell receptor beta chains from one sample sequenced in a study of blood T cell repertoires in COVID-19. Libraries were prepared by immunoSEQ multiplex PCR; TCRdb keeps only in-frame clonotypes and omits some of them. The sample records 130,000 or so clones, 81% being singletons. The source material was peripheral blood. Receptors were obtained from a woman aged 55 to 70 with active or convalescent COVID-19.

The CDR3 is CASSLREGETQYF. The CDR3, as DNA: TGTGCCAGCAGCTTGCGGGAGGGAGAGACCCAGTACTTC. This chain uses TRBV5-4 with TRBJ2-5; 8 positions agree with TRBD2. Losses at the gene ends were 1 base for V and 4 bases for J; bases not matched to a gene: 0. CDR1 SGHNT and CDR2 YYREEE come from the germline V gene (reference sequence). This CDR3 has 13 residues.

A single count supports this clone. The chain recombines TRBV7-2 with TRBJ2-3; D is possibly TRBD2 (5 bases). V was shortened by 5 bases and J by 8 bases, with 11 bases between the two germline ends. The CDR3 consists of 12 residues. The germline V gene encodes CDR1 SGHTA and CDR2 FQGNSA. The CDR3 DNA is TGTGCCAGCAGCCAACTGAGGGTTACGCAGTATTTT. Its translation is CASSQLRVTQYF. The full variable domain, in which reference TRBV7-2 and TRBJ2-3 provide the parts outside the CDR3, is GAGVSQSPSNKVTEKGKDVELRCDPISGHTALYWYRQSLGQGLEFLIYFQGNSAPDKSGLPSDRFSAERTGGSVSTLTIQRTQQEDSAVYLCASSQLRVTQYFGPGTRLTVL.

The chain uses TRBV5-4 and TRBJ2-2; 8 nucleotides line up with TRBD2. V shed 4 bases and J 6 bases; nucleotides not matched to a gene: 14. Germline CDR1 SGHNT, CDR2 YYREEE (reference sequence). CDR3 length equals 17 residues. CDR3 in amino acids: CASSPGRGTSRPGELFF. CDR3 in DNA: TGTGCCAGCAGCCCGGGCCGCGGGACTAGTAGACCCGGGGAGCTGTTTTTT.

J is TRBJ2-2 and V is TRBV4-2; a weak D match, TRBD1 (6 bases). Germline loops: CDR1 LGHNA, CDR2 YNFKEQ. The CDR3 contains 18 residues. Trimming pared 1 base from V and 1 base from J, leaving 16 bases between. The CDR3 coding sequence is TGTGCCAGCAGCCAAGCTAAGCAGGGGAAAGGGAACACCGGGGAGCTGTTTTTT. Translating gives CASSQAKQGKGNTGELFF.

This chain uses TRBV18 with TRBJ2-1, with 10 bases lining up with TRBD2. Germline CDR1 KGHSH, CDR2 LQKENI. The J segment lost 9 bases and the V segment lost 2 bases, leaving 7 bases of the junction unmatched. The CDR3 totals 15 residues. The CDR3 reads CASSPSSGRGSEQFF. In DNA, the CDR3 is TGTGCCAGCTCACCATCTAGCGGGAGAGGTAGTGAGCAGTTCTTC. Using reference TRBV18 and TRBJ2-1 for the parts outside the CDR3, the full variable domain is NAGVMQNPRHLVRRRGQEARLRCSPMKGHSHVYWYRQLPEEGLKFMVYLQKENIIDESGMPKERFSAEFPKEGPSILRIQQVVRGDSAAYFCASSPSSGRGSEQFFGPGTRLTVL.

The genes are TRBV10-3 and TRBJ1-2; 10 positions match TRBD1. The CDR3 is 13 amino acids. Germline CDR1 and CDR2: ENHRY and SYGVKD. Trimming took 6 bases from V and 7 from J; bases not matched to a gene: 5. The CDR3 DNA reads as TGTGCCATCAGCGAGGACAGGGGGAGTGGCTACACCTTC. Residues: CAISEDRGSGYTF.

This CDR3 is CASSYSGLSGDTQYF. The DNA for the CDR3 is TGTGCCAGCAGTTACTCGGGTCTTTCCGGGGATACGCAGTATTTT. This chain uses TRBV6-5 with TRBJ2-3, with unresolved D. CDR3 length: 15 amino acids. Trimming left V 0 bases short and J 6 bases short, with 13 bases between. Germline assignment: CDR1 MNHEY and CDR2 SVGAGI.

This clone was detected a few times. The V call is TRBV5-1, the J call TRBJ1-6; 10 bases match TRBD1. CDR1 SGHRS and CDR2 YFSETQ come from the germline V gene. The CDR3 has 14 residues. V dropped 4 bases and J dropped 9; count of bases not matched to a gene: 4. As DNA, the CDR3 is TGCGCCAGCAGCCGGGACAGGGGAGGTTCACCCCTCCACTTT. It specifies CASSRDRGGSPLHF.

The chain is built from TRBV7-8 and TRBJ2-5; D not certain. The CDR3 totals 14 residues. CDR1 is SGHVS and CDR2 is FQNEAQ in the germline V gene. Deletions cut 1 base from V and 5 bases from J, with 11 bases between. Written as DNA, the CDR3 is TGTGCCAGCAGCTTAGATCTAGGTTTCGAGACCCAGTACTTC. It is translated as CASSLDLGFETQYF.

CDR3 sequence (DNA): TGTGCCAGCAGCCTCGGGTCCCCCAATGAGCAGTTCTTC. Translation gives CASSLGSPNEQFF. The genes are TRBV11-1 and TRBJ2-1; the D is unclear. Germline lookup yields CDR1 SGHAT and CDR2 FQDESV (reference sequence). This CDR3 region has 13 residues. V gave up 5 bases and J gave up 6 bases, with 11 bases separating them. Full variable domain (missing parts from reference TRBV11-1 and TRBJ2-1): EAEVAQSPRYKITEKSQAVAFWCDPISGHATLYWYRQILGQGPELLVQFQDESVVDDSQLPKDRFSAERLKGVDSTLKIQPAELGDSAMYLCASSLGSPNEQFFGPGTRLTVL.

This chain connects TRBV27 to TRBJ2-1; 13 bases agree with TRBD2. Looked up from germline, CDR1 is MNHEY and CDR2 is SMNVEV (reference sequence). The CDR3 length is 15 residues. After removal of 4 bases from V and 9 bases from J, the junction contained 6 bases not matched to a gene. The CDR3 nucleotides read TGTGCCAGCAGTTATCGACTAGCGGGGGGTGCTGAGCAGTTCTTC. Translating it yields CASSYRLAGGAEQFF.

The J gene is TRBJ2-3, the V gene TRBV7-2, with TRBD2 matching 9 bases. The trim removed 5 bases at V and 2 bases at J, leaving 8 bases unmatched. Germline assignment: CDR1 SGHTA and CDR2 FQGNSA. This CDR3 region has 16 residues. The CDR3 nucleotides read TGTGCCAGCAGCCCGGGACTAGCTATTCCCACAGATACGCAGTATTTT. Protein: CASSPGLAIPTDTQYF.

This sequence joins TRBV14 and TRBJ1-6; no clear D. CDR1 is SGHDN and CDR2 is FVKESK in the germline V gene. The CDR3 sequence is 14 residues long. V was clipped by 1 base and J by 7 bases, with 8 bases between them. CDR3 bases: TGTGCCAGCAGCCAAGGACGGGAAAATTCACCCCTCCACTTT. Translating it yields CASSQGRENSPLHF.

In DNA, the CDR3 is TGCGCCAGCAGCCAAGGGACTAGCGGGGGATATTTCCAAGAGACCCAGTACTTC. Its translation: CASSQGTSGGYFQETQYF. The rearrangement uses TRBV4-1 and TRBJ2-5; TRBD2 agrees at 13 bases. The CDR3 contains 18 residues. Germline assignment: CDR1 MGHRA and CDR2 YSYEKL. The J segment lost 1 base and the V segment lost 1 base, leaving 6 bases of the junction unmatched.

The chain joins TRBV7-9 to TRBJ1-6; D call uncertain. The CDR3 spans 16 residues. Trimming removed 5 bases from V and 7 bases from J, with 18 bases in between. Germline V gene sequence: CDR1 SEHNR, CDR2 FQNEAQ (reference sequence). The CDR3 DNA follows: TGTGCCAGCAGCCCAGCCCCCACCGGGTTGAATTCACCCCTCCACTTT. Residues: CASSPAPTGLNSPLHF.

This clone occurred a few times. The V gene is TRBV6-1, the J gene TRBJ2-3; D unresolved. Trimming cost V 1 base and J 0 bases, with 8 bases left between them. The germline V gene has CDR1 MNHNS and CDR2 SASEGT. This CDR3 is 15 amino acids long. The CDR3 nucleotides read TGTGCCAGCAGTGAAGGGGCTTATAGCACAGATACGCAGTATTTT. Translated, it gives CASSEGAYSTDTQYF.

The rearrangement uses TRBV10-3 and TRBJ2-2; D may be TRBD2 (6 bases). The length of the CDR3 is 15 residues. CDR1 is ENHRY, CDR2 SYGVKD, per germline. Trimming left V 6 bases short and J 5 bases short, with 16 bases between. CDR3 coding DNA: TGTGCCATCAGCCCCGGGGGTGTAGTGACCGGGGAGCTGTTTTTT. This encodes CAISPGGVVTGELFF.

This clone came up many times. The gene calls are TRBV19 and TRBJ2-3, with a possible D match to TRBD1 (5 bases). This CDR3 comprises 14 residues. Trimming pared 6 bases from V and 0 bases from J, leaving 10 bases between. Germline V gene sequence: CDR1 LNHDA, CDR2 SQIVND (reference sequence). CDR3 region: CASRDTGSTDTQYF. In nucleotides, the CDR3 is TGTGCCAGTAGGGATACAGGAAGCACAGATACGCAGTATTTT.

This clone was detected a few times. The chain combines TRBV28 with TRBJ2-4, with TRBD1 as a possible D gene (5 bases). CDR3 length: 14 residues. The V gene's germline CDR1 is MDHEN and CDR2 SYDVKM. V was shortened by 7 bases and J by 6 bases, with 16 bases between the two germline ends. The CDR3 nucleotides are TGTGCCAGCACCTCTGGCAGGGTGGCAAACATTCAGTACTTC. Protein product: CASTSGRVANIQYF.

The CDR3 bases are TGTGCCAGCTCACCTTCGACCCTAGGGGTAGCCAAAAACATTCAGTACTTC. It specifies CASSPSTLGVAKNIQYF. The chain joins TRBV18 to TRBJ2-4; possible D gene TRBD1, 5 bases. The ends were cut back, 3 bases at V and 0 bases at J, with 15 bases in the middle. The CDR3 loop spans 17 amino acids. Per germline, CDR1 KGHSH and CDR2 LQKENI.

This chain uses TRBV10-2 with TRBJ2-1; 9 nucleotides match TRBD1. The CDR3 has 13 residues. With 6 bases clipped from V and 7 bases from J, the junction kept 4 bases outside the gene matches. From germline, CDR1 is WSHSY and CDR2 SAAADI. The CDR3 protein is CASRRQGENEQFF. CDR3 bases: TGCGCCAGCAGGAGACAGGGGGAAAATGAGCAGTTCTTC.